Listed below are T cell receptor beta chains from one sample, sequenced in a study of blood T cells in healthy people across ages. MiXCR, run by TCRdb on the 5' RACE reads, gives a single entry per CDR3 protein. Of about 650,000 distinct CDR3 sequences listed, 40% to 65% are singletons. Sequencing used blood. These receptors were obtained from a woman older than 75 in good health. Both conserved end residues are part of each CDR3. Fields, in order: clone size, V gene, D gene, J gene, CDR3 DNA, CDR3 protein. A D gene is named only where the DNA matches it firmly. Clone sizes are given selectively: once, few, many, or a class where the clone is expanded.

size: few; V: TRBV7-2; D: -; J: TRBJ2-5; DNA: TGTGCCAGCAGCTTCGGCTTCTCGGAGCCCCAGTACTTC; CDR3: CASSFGFSEPQYF
size: -; V: TRBV24-1; D: -; J: TRBJ1-2; DNA: TGTGCCACCAGTGGCAGAACAGGGACTGGCTACACCTTC; CDR3: CATSGRTGTGYTF
size: -; V: TRBV4-1; D: -; J: TRBJ1-2; DNA: TGCGCCAGCAGCCAGATCACCGCTTGGTATGGCTACACCTTC; CDR3: CASSQITAWYGYTF
size: -; V: TRBV5-6; D: TRBD2; J: TRBJ2-7; DNA: TGTGCCAGCAGCTCGGGACTAGCGGGAGCCGAGCAGTACTTC; CDR3: CASSSGLAGAEQYF
size: many; V: TRBV29-1; D: TRBD1; J: TRBJ2-7; DNA: TGCAGCGTTGTGGACCCGGGACAGGGTGCCTACGAGCAGTACTTC; CDR3: CSVVDPGQGAYEQYF
size: -; V: TRBV5-4; D: -; J: TRBJ2-1; DNA: TGTGCCAGCAGCCACGGGACGGATGAGCAGTTCTTC; CDR3: CASSHGTDEQFF
size: many; V: TRBV20-1; D: TRBD1; J: TRBJ2-4; DNA: TGCAGTGCCGCACCAGGGGACAGGGTAGCCAAAAACATTCAGTACTTC; CDR3: CSAAPGDRVAKNIQYF
size: -; V: TRBV12-3/TRBV12-4; D: -; J: TRBJ2-1; DNA: TGTGCCTGCAGTTTTTCAGGGACCCATGAGCAGTTCTTC; CDR3: CACSFSGTHEQFF
size: -; V: TRBV29-1; D: TRBD1; J: TRBJ2-5; DNA: TGCAGCGTTGAGGACAGGGGCCAAGAGACCCAGTACTTC; CDR3: CSVEDRGQETQYF
size: -; V: TRBV11-2; D: -; J: TRBJ2-7; DNA: TGTGCCAGCAGCATCCGACAGGTCTCCTACGAGCAGTACTTC; CDR3: CASSIRQVSYEQYF
size: few; V: TRBV7-2; D: -; J: TRBJ2-7; DNA: TGTGCCAGCAGCTTAAATCCGGGGATCAACGAGCAGTACTTC; CDR3: CASSLNPGINEQYF
size: -; V: TRBV29-1; D: -; J: TRBJ2-7; DNA: TGCAACTTCCGGGACACCACCTACGAGCAGTACTTC; CDR3: CNFRDTTYEQYF
size: -; V: TRBV12-3/TRBV12-4; D: -; J: TRBJ1-6; DNA: TGTGCCAGCAGTTACCAACTTTCCTATAATTCACCCCTCCACTTT; CDR3: CASSYQLSYNSPLHF
size: many; V: TRBV3-1; D: -; J: TRBJ2-1; DNA: TGTGCCAGCAGCCAAGGGGTGGAGGCTGAGCAGTTCTTC; CDR3: CASSQGVEAEQFF
size: many; V: TRBV20-1; D: -; J: TRBJ1-2; DNA: TGCAGTGCGCCCGCGGGCAGCGCTGGACTCTATGGCTACACCTTC; CDR3: CSAPAGSAGLYGYTF
size: -; V: TRBV29-1; D: -; J: TRBJ1-4; DNA: TGCAGCGTCGAGTTTTGGGGGCATGAAGAAAAACTGTTTTTT; CDR3: CSVEFWGHEEKLFF
size: many; V: TRBV28; D: -; J: TRBJ1-1; DNA: TGTGCCAGCAGTTTATGGGGGTCCGGGACTGAAGCTTTCTTT; CDR3: CASSLWGSGTEAFF
size: -; V: TRBV20-1; D: TRBD1; J: TRBJ1-1; DNA: TGCAGTGCTAGAGATGCCCGGGACAGGGGGCCAGGATACACTGAAGCTTTCTTT; CDR3: CSARDARDRGPGYTEAFF
size: few; V: TRBV28; D: -; J: TRBJ1-1; DNA: TGTGCCAGCAGAGATGGACAGCGCCCGAGTCACGCTTTCTTT; CDR3: CASRDGQRPSHAFF